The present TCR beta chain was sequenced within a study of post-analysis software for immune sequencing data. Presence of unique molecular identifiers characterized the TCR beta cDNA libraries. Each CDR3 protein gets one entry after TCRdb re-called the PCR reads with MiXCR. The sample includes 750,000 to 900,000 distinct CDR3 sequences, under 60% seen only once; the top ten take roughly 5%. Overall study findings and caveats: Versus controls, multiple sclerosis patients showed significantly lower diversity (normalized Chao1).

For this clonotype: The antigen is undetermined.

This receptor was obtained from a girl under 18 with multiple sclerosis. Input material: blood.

The CDR3 region is CASSPPGLGYGYTF. The CDR3 DNA reads as TGTGCCAGCAGCCCCCCGGGGCTCGGCTATGGCTACACCTTC. The chain is built from TRBV7-2 and TRBJ1-2, with D perhaps TRBD1 (5 bases). CDR3 size: 14 residues. V lost 5 bases and J 4 bases, leaving 14 bases between the germline ends. The germline V gene encodes CDR1 SGHTA and CDR2 FQGNSA.